The count of the clone carrying this T cell receptor (beta chain) is one. These data belong to a study of Ad26.COV2.S vaccination and SARS-CoV-2 variants. Treatment given: roughly 20 received Ad26.COV2.S at low or high dose, single or two shots; several received placebo; per-sample allocation not given. All samples were drawn on day 63, counting from the first vaccine or placebo injection. The CDR3 totals 13 residues. V gave up 4 bases and J gave up 10 bases, with 15 bases separating them. The germline gives CDR1 SGHNT, CDR2 YYREEE (reference sequence). The protocol was immunoSEQ multiplex PCR, while the TCRdb copy is restricted to in-frame clones and leaves out a portion. This table has hundreds of thousands of clones, 75% to 90% appearing once.

The J gene is TRBJ2-1, the V gene TRBV5-4, with D unresolved. The TCR was taken from a person between 18 and 60 years old who received the Ad26.COV2.S COVID-19 vaccine or a placebo. This material consisted of peripheral blood, taken in a trial of Ad26.COV2.S vaccine versus placebo. CDR3 bases: TGTGCCAGCAGCCCTTCTCCGGAGTCAGAGCAGTTCTTC. It yields the protein CASSPSPESEQFF. The variable domain in full, completed from reference TRBV5-4 and TRBJ2-1, reads ETGVTQSPTHLIKTRGQQVTLRCSSQSGHNTVSWYQQALGQGPQFIFQYYREEENGRGNFPPRFSGLQFPNYSSELNVNALELDDSALYLCASSPSPESEQFFGPGTRLTVL.